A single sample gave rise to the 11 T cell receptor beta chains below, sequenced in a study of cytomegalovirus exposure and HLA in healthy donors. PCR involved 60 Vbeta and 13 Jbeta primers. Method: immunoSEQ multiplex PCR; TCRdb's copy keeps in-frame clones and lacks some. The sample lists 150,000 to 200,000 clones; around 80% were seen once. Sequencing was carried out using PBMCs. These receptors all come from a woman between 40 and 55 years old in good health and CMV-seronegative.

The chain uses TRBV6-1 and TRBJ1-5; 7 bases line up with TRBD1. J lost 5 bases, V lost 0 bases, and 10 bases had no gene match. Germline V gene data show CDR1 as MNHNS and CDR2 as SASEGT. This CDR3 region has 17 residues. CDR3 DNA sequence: TGTGCCAGCAGTGAAGCTCAGAGGACAGGCTTCTATCAGCCCCAGCATTTT. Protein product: CASSEAQRTGFYQPQHF.

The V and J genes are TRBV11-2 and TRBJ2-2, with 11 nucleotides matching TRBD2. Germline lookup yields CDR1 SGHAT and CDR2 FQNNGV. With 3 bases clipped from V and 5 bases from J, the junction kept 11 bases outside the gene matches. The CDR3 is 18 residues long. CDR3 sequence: CASSFRTSGSPLTGELFF. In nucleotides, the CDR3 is TGTGCCAGCAGCTTCCGGACTAGCGGGTCTCCCCTTACCGGGGAGCTGTTTTTT.

CDR3 region: CASSLTGVTEKLFF. The DNA for the CDR3 is TGTGCCAGCAGCTTGACAGGGGTAACTGAAAAACTGTTTTTT. The genes are TRBV11-2 and TRBJ1-4; 8 bases line up with TRBD1. The CDR3 loop spans 14 amino acids. The junction had 4 bases not matched to a gene; V was cut back by 3 bases and J by 7 bases. CDR1 is SGHAT, CDR2 FQNNGV, per germline.

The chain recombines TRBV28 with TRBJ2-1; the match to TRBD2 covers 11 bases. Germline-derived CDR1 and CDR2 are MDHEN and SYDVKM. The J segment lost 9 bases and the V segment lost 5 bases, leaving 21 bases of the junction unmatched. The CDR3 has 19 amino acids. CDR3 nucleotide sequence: TGTGCCAGCAGTACTGGACAGGTTTTTACTAGCGGGAGTTCCGGTGAGCAGTTCTTC. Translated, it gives CASSTGQVFTSGSSGEQFF.

CDR3 sequence reads: CASSQEGGTGELFF. CDR3 coding DNA: TGTGCCAGCTCCCAGGAGGGCGGAACCGGGGAGCTGTTTTTT. The chain links TRBV6-4 to TRBJ2-2, with a weak D call TRBD2 (6 bases). Trimming shortened V by 8 bases and J by 5 bases, and 15 bases separated the two germline ends. This CDR3 has 14 residues. CDR1 and CDR2 from the germline V gene are MRHNA and SNTAGT.

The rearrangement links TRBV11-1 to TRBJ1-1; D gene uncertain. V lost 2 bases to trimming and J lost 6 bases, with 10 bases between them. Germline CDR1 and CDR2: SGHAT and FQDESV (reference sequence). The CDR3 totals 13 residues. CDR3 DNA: TGTGCCAGCAGCTTACTAGAGGAGGCTGAAGCTTTCTTT. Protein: CASSLLEEAEAFF.

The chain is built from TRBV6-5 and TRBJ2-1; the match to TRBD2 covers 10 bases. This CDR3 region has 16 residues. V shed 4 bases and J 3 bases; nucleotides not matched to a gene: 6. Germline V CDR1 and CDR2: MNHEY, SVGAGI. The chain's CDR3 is CASSSQLAGLYNEQFF. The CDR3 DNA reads TGTGCCAGCAGTTCGCAACTAGCGGGACTCTACAATGAGCAGTTCTTC.

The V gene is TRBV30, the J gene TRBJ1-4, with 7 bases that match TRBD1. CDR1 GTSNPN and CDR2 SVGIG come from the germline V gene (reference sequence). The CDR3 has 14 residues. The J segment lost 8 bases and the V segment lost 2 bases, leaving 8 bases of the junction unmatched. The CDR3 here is CAWSPTGLGEKLFF. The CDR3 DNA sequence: TGTGCCTGGAGTCCGACAGGGCTGGGAGAAAAACTGTTTTTT.

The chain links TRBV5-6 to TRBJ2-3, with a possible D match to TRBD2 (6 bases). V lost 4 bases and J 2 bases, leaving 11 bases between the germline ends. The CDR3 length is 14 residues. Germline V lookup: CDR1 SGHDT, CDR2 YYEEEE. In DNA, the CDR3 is TGTGCCAGCAGCGATTGGAGGGACACAGATACGCAGTATTTT. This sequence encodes CASSDWRDTDTQYF.

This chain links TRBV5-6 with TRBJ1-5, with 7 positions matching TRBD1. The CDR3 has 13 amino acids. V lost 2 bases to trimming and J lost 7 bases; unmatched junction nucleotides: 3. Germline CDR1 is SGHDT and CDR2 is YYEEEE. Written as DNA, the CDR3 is TGTGCCAGCAGCTTAACAGGGGAACAGCCCCAGCATTTT. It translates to CASSLTGEQPQHF. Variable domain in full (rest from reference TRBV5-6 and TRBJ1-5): DAGVTQSPTHLIKTRGQQVTLRCSPKSGHDTVSWYQQALGQGPQFIFQYYEEEERQRGNFPDRFSGHQFPNYSSELNVNALLLGDSALYLCASSLTGEQPQHFGDGTRLSIL.

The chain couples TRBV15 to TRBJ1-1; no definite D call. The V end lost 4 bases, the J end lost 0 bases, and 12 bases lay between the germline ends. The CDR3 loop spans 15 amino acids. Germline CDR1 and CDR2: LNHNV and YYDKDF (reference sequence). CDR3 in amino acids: CATSIYPTVNTEAFF. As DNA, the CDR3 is TGTGCCACCAGCATTTACCCTACAGTGAACACTGAAGCTTTCTTT.